Sequencing of this TCR beta chain was carried out in a study of memory CD4+ T cells and cytomegalovirus serostatus. About the study: This sample comes from healthy Belgian adults, roughly 9 CMV seropositive, 24 seronegative.

The sort gate was single viable CD3+CD4+CD8-CD45RO+ cells for memory CD4+ T cells. Serum IgG to CMV pp150, pp28, p38 and p52 defined serostatus. Points on this clone: Its antigen is as yet unknown.

Generated by immunoSEQ multiplex PCR, the TCRdb table keeps only in-frame clones and is missing some. This sample has about 27,000 clones, with around 76% found just once. Study conclusions and caveats: CMV serostatus prediction reached median AUC approximately 0.95, or 0.91 with US-trained model. Of under 200 reported CMV TCRbeta sequences, roughly 67 were found in memory CD4+ repertoires.

The CDR3 sequence is 17 residues long. Germline CDR1 MGHRA, CDR2 YSYEKL. The J segment lost 6 bases and the V segment lost 4 bases, leaving 14 bases of the junction unmatched. This receptor was identified in an adult in good health and CMV-seronegative. The V and J genes are TRBV4-1 and TRBJ2-1, with 8 bases identical to TRBD2. The sample taken for sequencing was memory CD4+ T cells from blood. CDR3 region: CASSRQGLAALGNEQFF. CDR3 nucleotides: TGCGCCAGCAGCCGGCAAGGACTAGCCGCCCTCGGCAATGAGCAGTTCTTC.